A single sample gave rise to the 18 T cell receptor beta chains below, sequenced in a study of OX40 agonist ivuxolimab in advanced cancers. The table came from immunoSEQ multiplex PCR; TCRdb's copy has only in-frame clones and leaves some out. The table shows roughly 150,000 clones, with roughly 94% occurring only once. Source: CD4+ or CD8+ T cells sorted from blood, taken in a trial of the OX40 agonist ivuxolimab. The receptors derive from an adult with an advanced solid tumor such as melanoma, head and neck, liver or kidney cancer.

The chain has TRBV7-2 and TRBJ2-1; 13 bases line up with TRBD2. Unmatched junction bases numbered 0, after V lost 4 bases and J lost 6 bases. Germline V gene lookup returns CDR1 SGHTA and CDR2 FQGNSA. This CDR3 comprises 14 residues. DNA for the CDR3: TGTGCCAGCAGCTGGACTAGCGGGAGCAATGAGCAGTTCTTC. Protein product: CASSWTSGSNEQFF. The complete variable domain, with remaining parts taken from reference TRBV7-2 and TRBJ2-1, reads GAGVSQSPSNKVTEKGKDVELRCDPISGHTALYWYRQSLGQGLEFLIYFQGNSAPDKSGLPSDRFSAERTGGSVSTLTIQRTQQEDSAVYLCASSWTSGSNEQFFGPGTRLTVL.

The chain recombines TRBV19 with TRBJ1-4; 10 bases fit TRBD1. The CDR3 runs 13 residues. From germline, CDR1 is LNHDA and CDR2 SQIVND (reference sequence). The V gene end was trimmed by 6 bases and the J gene end by 7 bases; junction bases not matched to a gene: 2. CDR3 DNA: TGTGCCAGTAGGCGGACAGGGGGTGAAAAACTGTTTTTT. Protein product: CASRRTGGEKLFF.

This clone showed up just once. The chain recombines TRBV6-5 with TRBJ1-2; D remains ambiguous. CDR1 is MNHEY, CDR2 SVGAGI, per germline. The V end lost 0 bases, the J end lost 1 base, and 9 bases lay between the germline ends. CDR3 length: 15 residues. CDR3 DNA: TGTGCCAGCAGTTACTCGCTTCGGGATAACTATGGCTACACCTTC. Translating gives CASSYSLRDNYGYTF.

The chain recombines TRBV5-5 with TRBJ1-5; 8 bases line up with TRBD1. V gave up 3 bases and J gave up 4 bases; unmatched junction bases: 6. The CDR3 extends over 15 amino acids. Germline-derived CDR1 and CDR2 are SGHKS and YYEKEE (reference sequence). CDR3 region: CASSSGQVANQPQHF. DNA of the CDR3: TGTGCCAGCAGCTCGGGACAGGTAGCTAATCAGCCCCAGCATTTT.

The V and J genes are TRBV29-1 and TRBJ2-3; unclear D gene. CDR3 length: 11 residues. V lost 5 bases and J 1 base, leaving 4 bases between the germline ends. Germline V lookup: CDR1 SQVTM, CDR2 ANQGSEA. This CDR3 reads CSVRRTDTQYF. The CDR3 DNA follows: TGCAGCGTTCGACGCACAGATACGCAGTATTTT.

This clone was detected only once. The chain employs TRBV10-3 and TRBJ1-2; the D gene is possibly TRBD1 (6 bases). The CDR3 length is 14 residues. Germline V gene sequence: CDR1 ENHRY, CDR2 SYGVKD. Trimming took 4 bases from V and 0 from J, leaving 9 bases between them. Written as DNA, the CDR3 is TGTGCCATCAGTGCTACAGGGACTAACTATGGCTACACCTTC. Its protein product is CAISATGTNYGYTF.

This chain connects TRBV7-9 to TRBJ2-1, with TRBD2 matching over 9 bases. V lost 1 base to trimming and J lost 2 bases; unmatched junction nucleotides: 0. Germline V CDR1 and CDR2: SEHNR, FQNEAQ (reference sequence). The CDR3 is made up of 15 amino acids. CDR3 sequence: CASSLGLAAYNEQFF. Here the CDR3 DNA reads TGTGCCAGCAGCTTAGGACTAGCGGCCTACAATGAGCAGTTCTTC.

The chain joins TRBV5-5 to TRBJ1-4; 7 positions agree with TRBD1. This CDR3 is built from 15 residues. The germline CDR1 and CDR2 sequences are SGHKS and YYEKEE (reference sequence). V gave up 4 bases and J gave up 0 bases; unmatched junction bases: 3. CDR3 protein: CASSRTGATNEKLFF. For the CDR3, the DNA is TGTGCCAGCAGCCGTACAGGGGCAACTAATGAAAAACTGTTTTTT. Looking up the rest from reference TRBV5-5 and TRBJ1-4 gives the full variable domain: DAGVTQSPTHLIKTRGQQVTLRCSPISGHKSVSWYQQVLGQGPQFIFQYYEKEERGRGNFPDRFSARQFPNYSSELNVNALLLGDSALYLCASSRTGATNEKLFFGSGTQLSVL.

CDR3 region: CASSRGTALSHGYTF. Written as DNA, the CDR3 is TGTGCCAGCAGTCGCGGGACAGCCTTGAGTCATGGCTACACCTTC. The chain recombines TRBV6-5 with TRBJ1-2; 7 positions agree with TRBD1. The V gene end was trimmed by 5 bases and the J gene end by 6 bases; junction bases not matched to a gene: 12. CDR1 and CDR2 (germline): MNHEY, SVGAGI. The CDR3 has 15 residues.

This rearrangement joins TRBV11-2 to TRBJ2-1, with D uncertain. The CDR3 spans 14 residues. Trimming shortened V by 2 bases and J by 8 bases, and 13 bases separated the two germline ends. CDR1 is SGHAT and CDR2 is FQNNGV in the germline V gene. CDR3 coding DNA: TGTGCCAGCAGCTTATCTTACAGTTCCGATGAGCAGTTCTTC. Translating it yields CASSLSYSSDEQFF.

The V call is TRBV7-3, the J call TRBJ2-7; tentatively, D is TRBD1 or TRBD2 (5 bases each). Trimming pared 1 base from V and 2 bases from J, leaving 9 bases between. Per the germline V gene, CDR1 is SGHTA and CDR2 is FQGTGA. This CDR3 contains 14 residues. The CDR3: CASSLNRGPYEQYF. The CDR3, as DNA: TGTGCCAGCAGCTTAAATAGGGGACCCTACGAGCAGTACTTC.

The chain joins TRBV19 to TRBJ1-5; the D is unclear. The CDR3 consists of 13 residues. Trimming took 5 bases from V and 0 from J, leaving 5 bases between them. In germline, CDR1 is LNHDA, CDR2 SQIVND (reference sequence). Written as DNA, the CDR3 is TGTGCCAGTAGTCTGAATAGCAATCAGCCCCAGCATTTT. As protein: CASSLNSNQPQHF.

The genes are TRBV5-1 and TRBJ2-2, with 8 bases aligning to TRBD1. The V gene end was trimmed by 1 base and the J gene end by 6 bases; junction bases not matched to a gene: 5. The CDR3 covers 15 residues. Per germline, CDR1 SGHRS and CDR2 YFSETQ. The CDR3 is CASSLQTGEAGELFF. In nucleotides, the CDR3 is TGCGCCAGCAGCTTGCAGACAGGGGAGGCCGGGGAGCTGTTTTTT. The full variable domain, in which reference TRBV5-1 and TRBJ2-2 provide the parts outside the CDR3, is KAGVTQTPRYLIKTRGQQVTLSCSPISGHRSVSWYQQTPGQGLQFLFEYFSETQRNKGNFPGRFSGRQFSNSRSEMNVSTLELGDSALYLCASSLQTGEAGELFFGEGSRLTVL.

V usage is TRBV9 and J usage is TRBJ2-7, with D unclear. CDR3 length: 11 residues. From germline, CDR1 is SGDLS and CDR2 YYNGEE. V dropped 0 bases and J dropped 6 bases, with 4 bases sitting between them. The DNA for the CDR3 is TGTGCCAGCAGCGTAGGGTCCGAGCAGTACTTC. This codes for CASSVGSEQYF.

This clone was observed a handful of times. The rearrangement uses TRBV5-4 and TRBJ1-2; D is undetermined. Per germline, CDR1 SGHNT and CDR2 YYREEE (reference sequence). The CDR3 sequence is 16 residues long. V gave up 0 bases and J gave up 4 bases, with 16 bases separating them. The CDR3 sequence: CASSLGSDTLGYGYTF. As DNA, the CDR3 is TGTGCCAGCAGCTTGGGTTCCGACACCCTAGGCTATGGCTACACCTTC.

The chain uses TRBV13 and TRBJ2-7, with 7 bases that match TRBD1. V gave up 2 bases and J gave up 2 bases; unmatched junction bases: 12. CDR1 is PRHDT, CDR2 FYEKMQ, per germline (reference sequence). The CDR3 is 17 amino acids. The CDR3 region has the DNA TGTGCCAGCAGCTTAAGTCTAGGGACAGCGGATCCCTACGAGCAGTACTTC. This gives the protein CASSLSLGTADPYEQYF. The full variable domain, completed using reference TRBV13 and TRBJ2-7, is AAGVIQSPRHLIKEKRETATLKCYPIPRHDTVYWYQQGPGQDPQFLISFYEKMQSDKGSIPDRFSAQQFSDYHSELNMSSLELGDSALYFCASSLSLGTADPYEQYFGPGTRLTVT.

The chain uses TRBV6-5 and TRBJ2-3; 12 bases are shared with TRBD2. CDR3 length: 15 amino acids. Germline V gene lookup returns CDR1 MNHEY and CDR2 SVGAGI. Trimming removed 7 bases from V and 4 bases from J; junction bases left unmatched: 6. CDR3 region: CASKASGGAADTQYF. The CDR3 DNA reads TGTGCCAGCAAGGCTAGCGGGGGGGCTGCAGATACGCAGTATTTT.

This clone was counted once. This sequence joins TRBV6-6 and TRBJ1-2; TRBD1 matches 9 bases. Trimming at V came to 10 bases and at J to 8 bases, leaving 17 bases not matched to a gene. The germline gives CDR1 MNHNY, CDR2 SVGAGI (reference sequence). This CDR3 spans 15 amino acids. The CDR3 is CATGSLGQGIQGYTF. The CDR3 DNA follows: TGTGCCACAGGTTCCCTCGGACAGGGGATACAAGGCTACACCTTC.